This T cell receptor beta chain comes out of a study of regulatory T cells in long-lasting Graves disease. This clonotype was picked up many times. Its antigen is currently unknown. This sample's time point: persistent/refractory GD, antithyroid drugs over 5 years with positive TRAb. RNA extracted from PBMCs served as the sequencing template. CDR1 DFQATT and CDR2 SNEGSKA come from the germline V gene (reference sequence). The CDR3 covers 11 residues. V lost 5 bases to trimming and J lost 4 bases, with 8 bases between them. Construction of the TCR beta libraries employed iRepertoire HTBI primers in conjunction with Arm-PCR of CDR3 regions. TCRdb ran MiXCR on the multiplex PCR reads and lists one entry per CDR3 protein. The table has 350,000 to 450,000 distinct CDR3 sequences, 20% to 25% seen once; the top ten hold around 30%. General observations from the study: Persistent patients had a count of shared public clonotypes (approximately 2,700) that exceeded that of new patients (roughly 1,000). Repertoires from persistent disease leaned toward TRBV28, TRBJ1-2 and TRBJ2-5.

This clonotype was sampled from a woman aged 40 to 50 with Graves disease. The input for sequencing was peripheral blood mononuclear cells (PBMCs), taken when the disease was refractory, from a patient treated with antithyroid drugs. The chain is built from TRBV20-1 and TRBJ2-5; D possibly uses TRBD1 or TRBD2 (5 bases each). CDR3 coding DNA: TGCAGTGCTGGGGGTGGAGAGACCCAGTACTTC. It codes for CSAGGGETQYF.